This T cell receptor (beta chain) stems from a study of brain T cells in children with intractable seizures (dated by TCRdb to the early 2020s). In the study overall: Resected brain tissue from about 48 pediatric epilepsy surgery cases was initially screened for immune gene transcripts with a NanoString immunology panel. Of the approximately twelve selected surgery cases, pre-surgery blood was also sequenced for eight, so four had brain tissue only. What the research found in general, with its limitations: The patients' HCMV serostatus was not known, and viral specificity was inferred solely from CDR3 sequence similarity. Because sequencing depth differed between pre- and post-surgery blood, the absence of clones from the pre-surgery sample may reflect undersampling.

The immunoSEQ assay was applied to genomic DNA to generate the TCR beta chain sequences. The authors' analysis ran thus. Any CDR3 sequence that did not begin with the conserved framework cysteine at position 104 was removed by hand. To get clonality, the normalized Shannon's Diversity Index was subtracted from one, giving values from 0 (maximal diversity) to 1 (oligoclonal). Chi-squared comparison-of-proportions tests assessed whether the same CDR3 differed in frequency between samples, such as brain versus blood. Public clonotypes were identified by searching immuneACCESS, and similarity to known antiviral clonotypes was assessed with the VDJdb browser. Imported from immuneACCESS, the table was reduced by TCRdb to in-frame sequences with V and J called. These copies leave out some clones; in studies compared against another copy, an unresolved V gene accounts for under half, and the cause of the remainder is not known. The V and J calls and clone size were taken over from that table, and D and trimming were inferred from the DNA. For this sample the table gives 50,000 to 75,000 clones, of which about 96% were detected only once. Of the sample, more than 0.35% is held by the ten largest clones.

As encoded in the germline V gene (reference sequence), CDR1 is LNHDA while CDR2 is SQIVND. After removal of 7 bases from V and 5 bases from J, the junction retains 1 base not matched to a gene. From its cysteine to its phenylalanine, the CDR3 spans 13 amino acids. Just the 39-base CDR3 DNA is kept, in frame starting at base 1. What the time point label conveys for this sample: resected brain tissue, or blood drawn just prior to surgery. Surgery cases with the highest brain T cell transcript signatures were selected for TCR beta chain sequencing of brain tissue and, where available, blood. Before surgery, the patients had been given at least one anti-epileptic drug. TCR-sequenced patients were children with drug-resistant epilepsy due to tuberous sclerosis complex, focal cortical dysplasia, Rasmussen encephalitis or hemimegalencephaly. The blood samples were collected right before the epilepsy surgery. Bulk genomic DNA was isolated from unsorted brain tissue and whole blood using the Monarch genomic DNA purification kit.

A word on this clone: Its specific antigen is unknown. Per-base qualities were not stored, and no clone one base away is much larger.

Sample: peripheral blood, taken at surgery. The receptor was isolated from a boy younger than two with focal cortical dysplasia and intractable seizures. The chain is encoded by TRBV19 joined to TRBJ1-6, and 8 junction bases match TRBD1. The CDR3 region has the sequence CASKTGDNSPLHF. The DNA sequence is as follows: TGTGCCAGTAAGACAGGGGATAATTCACCCCTCCACTTT. Joined to the reference TRBV19 and TRBJ1-6 proteins, this CDR3 gives the full variable domain: DGGITQSPKYLFRKEGQNVTLSCEQNLNHDAMYWYRQDPGQGLRLIYYSQIVNDFQKGDIAEGYSVSREKKESFPLTVTSAQKNPTAFYLCASKTGDNSPLHFGNGTRLTVT.